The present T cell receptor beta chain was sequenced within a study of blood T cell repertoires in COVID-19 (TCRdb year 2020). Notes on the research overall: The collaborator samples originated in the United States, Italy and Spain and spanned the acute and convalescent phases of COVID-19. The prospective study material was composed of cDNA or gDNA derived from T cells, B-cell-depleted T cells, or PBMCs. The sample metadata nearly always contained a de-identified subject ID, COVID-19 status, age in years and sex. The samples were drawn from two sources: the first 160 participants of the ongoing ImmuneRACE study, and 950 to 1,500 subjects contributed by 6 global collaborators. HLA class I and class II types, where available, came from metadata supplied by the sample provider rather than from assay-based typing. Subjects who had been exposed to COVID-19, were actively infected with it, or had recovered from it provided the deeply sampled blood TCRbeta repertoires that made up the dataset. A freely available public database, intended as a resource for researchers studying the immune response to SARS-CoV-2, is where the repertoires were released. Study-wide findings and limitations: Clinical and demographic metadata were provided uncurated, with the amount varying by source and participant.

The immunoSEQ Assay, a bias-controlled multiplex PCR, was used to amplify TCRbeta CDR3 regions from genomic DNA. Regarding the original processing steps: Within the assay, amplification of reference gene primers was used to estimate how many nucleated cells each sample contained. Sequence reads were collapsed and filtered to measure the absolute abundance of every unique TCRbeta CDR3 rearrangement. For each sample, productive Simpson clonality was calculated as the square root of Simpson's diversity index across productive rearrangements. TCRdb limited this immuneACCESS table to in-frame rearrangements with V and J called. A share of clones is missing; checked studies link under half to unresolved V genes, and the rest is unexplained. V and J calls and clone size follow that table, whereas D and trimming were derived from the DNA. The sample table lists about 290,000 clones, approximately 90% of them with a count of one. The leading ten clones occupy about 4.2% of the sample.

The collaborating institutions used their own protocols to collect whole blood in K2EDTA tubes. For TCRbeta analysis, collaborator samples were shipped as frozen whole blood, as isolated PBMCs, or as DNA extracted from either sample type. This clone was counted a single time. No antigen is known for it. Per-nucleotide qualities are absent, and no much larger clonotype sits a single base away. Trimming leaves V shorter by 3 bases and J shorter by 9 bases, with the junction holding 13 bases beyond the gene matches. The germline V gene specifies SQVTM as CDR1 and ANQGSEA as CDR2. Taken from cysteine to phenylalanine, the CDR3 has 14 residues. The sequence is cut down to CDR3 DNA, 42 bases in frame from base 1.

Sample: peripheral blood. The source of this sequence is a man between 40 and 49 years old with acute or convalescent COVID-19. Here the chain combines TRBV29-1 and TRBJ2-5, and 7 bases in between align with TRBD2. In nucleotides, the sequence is TGCAGCGTTGAGAGTAGTATGGTCCGGGGGGCCCAGTACTTC. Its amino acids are CSVESSMVRGAQYF.